Listed here are 23 T cell receptor beta chains from one sample, sequenced in a study of cytomegalovirus exposure and HLA in healthy donors listed by TCRdb under 2017. Receptor libraries were prepared by the immunoSEQ multiplex PCR assay. TCRdb mirrors the immuneACCESS table, restricted to in-frame sequences. Some clones are absent from its copies; in checked studies, under half trace to an unresolved V gene, and the reason for the others is unknown. This sample is represented by approximately 100,000 clones; around nine tenths of them were singletons. In total, the top ten clones hold around 2.1% of the sample. Sequenced input: PBMCs. The receptor set was obtained from a woman between 18 and 29 years old in good health and CMV-seronegative.

The chain links TRBV7-3 to TRBJ2-1; weak D call: TRBD2 (6 bases). This CDR3 has 14 residues. Germline V CDR1 and CDR2: SGHTA, FQGTGA. The V and J ends lost 5 bases and 4 bases respectively, with 12 bases between them. The CDR3 is CASSLSGQYNEQFF. The DNA for the CDR3 is TGTGCCAGCAGCCTTAGCGGCCAATACAATGAGCAGTTCTTC.

This rearrangement joins TRBV7-9 to TRBJ2-7; D not certain. CDR1 and CDR2 from the germline V gene are SEHNR and FQNEAQ (reference sequence). Trimming removed 4 bases at V and 3 bases at J, with 13 bases between. This CDR3 spans 14 amino acids. The CDR3 nucleotides read TGTGCCAGCAGCTCACTTATTTCATACTACGAGCAGTACTTC. This sequence encodes CASSSLISYYEQYF. Combining the CDR3 with reference TRBV7-9 and TRBJ2-7 gives the whole variable domain DTGVSQNPRHKITKRGQNVTFRCDPISEHNRLYWYRQTLGQGPEFLTYFQNEAQLEKSRLLSDRFSAERPKGSFSTLEIQRTEQGDSAMYLCASSSLISYYEQYFGPGTRLTVT.

The CDR3 DNA follows: TGTGCCAGCACCGCTAGGGGCACAGGGGCCCCTAACTATGGCTACACCTTC. The encoded protein is CASTARGTGAPNYGYTF. The chain employs TRBV28 and TRBJ1-2; 7 bases align to TRBD1. Germline lookup yields CDR1 MDHEN and CDR2 SYDVKM. The CDR3 contains 17 residues. Losses at the gene ends were 7 bases for V and 0 bases for J; bases not matched to a gene: 14.

This chain joins TRBV10-3 and TRBJ2-1; D not certain. The CDR3 runs to 12 residues. The V and J ends lost 6 bases and 12 bases respectively, with 15 bases between them. From germline, CDR1 is ENHRY and CDR2 SYGVKD. The CDR3 here is CAISSRRVGQFF. CDR3 DNA: TGTGCCATCAGCTCCAGACGGGTTGGGCAGTTCTTC.

The chain carries TRBV7-9 and TRBJ1-5, with 7 bases aligning to TRBD1. V trimming: 5 bases; J trimming: 2 bases; junction bases outside the gene matches: 6. Germline lookup yields CDR1 SEHNR and CDR2 FQNEAQ (reference sequence). CDR3 length equals 15 residues. The CDR3 spells CASSRTGEGNQPQHF. CDR3 in DNA: TGTGCCAGCAGCCGTACAGGGGAGGGCAATCAGCCCCAGCATTTT.

The J gene is TRBJ2-1, the V gene TRBV7-7; tentatively, D is TRBD1 (6 bases). CDR3 length: 15 amino acids. Germline V gene sequence: CDR1 SSHAT, CDR2 FNYEAQ (reference sequence). V was trimmed by 5 bases and J by 2 bases, leaving 13 bases between them. CDR3 sequence reads: CASSPSQGPYNEQFF. The CDR3 nucleotides are TGTGCCAGCAGCCCTAGCCAGGGGCCCTACAATGAGCAGTTCTTC.

V is TRBV11-2 and J is TRBJ2-5; 14 bases agree with TRBD2. The length of the CDR3 is 19 residues. The ends lost 1 base at V and 0 bases at J; junction bases unmatched: 7. Per germline, CDR1 SGHAT and CDR2 FQNNGV. The CDR3 sequence: CASSLVRTSGGLYQETQYF. The CDR3 DNA is TGTGCCAGCAGCTTAGTAAGGACTAGCGGGGGGCTATACCAAGAGACCCAGTACTTC.

The chain has TRBV28 and TRBJ1-6; D is perhaps TRBD1 (5 bases). Germline V gives CDR1 MDHEN, CDR2 SYDVKM. The length of the CDR3 is 15 residues. The ends were cut back, 6 bases at V and 7 bases at J, with 16 bases in the middle. The CDR3 DNA follows: TGTGCCAGCAGCCTTTTTAAGGACACAAATTCACCCCTCCACTTT. Translating it yields CASSLFKDTNSPLHF.

J is TRBJ2-4 and V is TRBV6-5; perhaps TRBD1 as D (6 bases). V gave up 5 bases and J gave up 6 bases, with 14 bases separating them. Germline loops: CDR1 MNHEY, CDR2 SVGAGI. This CDR3 spans 14 amino acids. The CDR3, as DNA: TGTGCCAGCAGTGCAGGGGTTTTAACAAACATTCAGTACTTC. Translating gives CASSAGVLTNIQYF.

This clone appeared a single time. The rearrangement links TRBV4-3 to TRBJ2-1; possibly TRBD2 for D (5 bases). CDR1 is LGHNA, CDR2 YSLEER, per germline. The CDR3 runs to 13 residues. V was clipped by 3 bases and J by 7 bases, with 10 bases between them. The CDR3 DNA follows: TGCGCCAGCAGCCACCTCGGCGGGAATGAGCAGTTCTTC. Translating gives CASSHLGGNEQFF.

This clone appeared a few times. The J gene is TRBJ2-1, the V gene TRBV27, with 10 bases lining up with TRBD1. The ends lost 3 bases at V and 4 bases at J; junction bases unmatched: 3. This CDR3 is built from 15 residues. CDR1 and CDR2 (germline): MNHEY, SMNVEV (reference sequence). The DNA of the CDR3 is TGTGCCAGCAGTTTGTCGGGACAGGGGTACAATGAGCAGTTCTTC. Translating it yields CASSLSGQGYNEQFF.

The chain uses TRBV28 and TRBJ1-2; 8 bases fit TRBD1. Germline V gene sequence: CDR1 MDHEN, CDR2 SYDVKM. CDR3 length equals 17 residues. The trim removed 3 bases at V and 4 bases at J, leaving 13 bases unmatched. CDR3 loop: CASSFFSGTGGSYGYTF. The DNA of the CDR3 is TGTGCCAGCAGTTTTTTCTCCGGGACAGGAGGGTCCTATGGCTACACCTTC.

V is TRBV28 and J is TRBJ1-3; 7 positions agree with TRBD1. With V trimmed by 8 bases and J by 0 bases, 16 bases remained unmatched. The CDR3 extends over 18 amino acids. Germline lookup yields CDR1 MDHEN and CDR2 SYDVKM. The CDR3 loop reads CASRLSRDSRLSGNTIYF. Here the CDR3 DNA reads TGTGCCAGCCGCCTTTCCCGGGACAGCCGTCTCTCTGGAAACACCATATATTTT. Combining the CDR3 with reference TRBV28 and TRBJ1-3 gives the whole variable domain DVKVTQSSRYLVKRTGEKVFLECVQDMDHENMFWYRQDPGLGLRLIYFSYDVKMKEKGDIPEGYSVSREKKERFSLILESASTNQTSMYLCASRLSRDSRLSGNTIYFGEGSWLTVV.

This chain connects TRBV7-9 to TRBJ2-7; 11 nucleotides agree with TRBD2. The germline CDR1 and CDR2 sequences are SEHNR and FQNEAQ (reference sequence). The CDR3 totals 17 residues. The J segment lost 0 bases and the V segment lost 3 bases, leaving 7 bases of the junction unmatched. The DNA of the CDR3 is TGTGCCAGCAGCTTCGATAGGACTAGCGGGTCCTCCTACGAGCAGTACTTC. Translating gives CASSFDRTSGSSYEQYF.

The chain joins TRBV28 to TRBJ1-1; possible D gene TRBD1, 5 bases. The CDR3 sequence is 13 residues long. CDR1 is MDHEN, CDR2 SYDVKM, per germline. V was shortened by 1 base and J by 4 bases, with 7 bases between the two germline ends. The CDR3 DNA is TGTGCCAGCAGTTTATTAGGGGCCACTGAAGCTTTCTTT. Residues: CASSLLGATEAFF.

This chain connects TRBV4-3 to TRBJ1-1, with 8 bases lining up with TRBD1. This CDR3 region has 15 residues. CDR1 and CDR2 from the germline V gene are LGHNA and YSLEER. The J segment lost 1 base and the V segment lost 2 bases, leaving 3 bases of the junction unmatched. CDR3 in amino acids: CASSQSDRGNTEAFF. Here the CDR3 DNA reads TGCGCCAGCAGCCAATCCGACAGGGGGAACACTGAAGCTTTCTTT.

The chain has TRBV28 and TRBJ1-4; perhaps TRBD1 as D (5 bases). CDR1 is MDHEN and CDR2 is SYDVKM in the germline V gene. V dropped 5 bases and J dropped 6 bases, with 10 bases sitting between them. The CDR3 runs 13 residues. Here the CDR3 DNA reads TGTGCCAGCAGTACCGGACAAGATGAAAAACTGTTTTTT. Its translation is CASSTGQDEKLFF.

The rearrangement uses TRBV28 and TRBJ1-2; 9 bases fit TRBD1. The CDR3 length is 13 residues. The junction had 7 bases not matched to a gene; V was cut back by 6 bases and J by 8 bases. Germline CDR1 is MDHEN and CDR2 is SYDVKM. CDR3 DNA: TGTGCCAGCAGGCCGGGACAGGGTAGGGGCTACACCTTC. It specifies CASRPGQGRGYTF.

The chain links TRBV11-3 to TRBJ2-1, with 14 bases that match TRBD2. The CDR3 totals 18 residues. Germline-derived CDR1 and CDR2 are SGHNT and YENEEA. After removal of 1 base from V and 7 bases from J, the junction contained 9 bases not matched to a gene. CDR3 protein: CASSLAGTSGSSRNEQFF. The CDR3 bases are TGTGCCAGCAGCTTAGCCGGGACTAGCGGGAGTAGTAGGAATGAGCAGTTCTTC.

The table lists this clone with a count of one. The DNA for the CDR3 is TGCGCCAGCAGCCAAGGGACTAGCGGGATGTGGAATGAGCAGTTCTTC. Translated: CASSQGTSGMWNEQFF. The V gene is TRBV4-3, the J gene TRBJ2-1; 12 nucleotides line up with TRBD2. V trimming: 1 base; J trimming: 7 bases; junction bases outside the gene matches: 5. This CDR3 contains 16 residues. Germline V lookup: CDR1 LGHNA, CDR2 YSLEER.

A few counts support this clone. This rearrangement joins TRBV28 to TRBJ1-1; D not certain. The CDR3 spans 11 residues. The germline V gene encodes CDR1 MDHEN and CDR2 SYDVKM. The V end lost 3 bases, the J end lost 4 bases, and 3 bases lay between the germline ends. The CDR3 here is CASSFRTEAFF. CDR3 sequence (DNA): TGTGCCAGCAGTTTTCGCACTGAAGCTTTCTTT. The full variable domain, rest sourced from reference TRBV28 and TRBJ1-1, is DVKVTQSSRYLVKRTGEKVFLECVQDMDHENMFWYRQDPGLGLRLIYFSYDVKMKEKGDIPEGYSVSREKKERFSLILESASTNQTSMYLCASSFRTEAFFGQGTRLTVV.

The chain is built from TRBV6-5 and TRBJ2-1; 8 nucleotides match TRBD2. Germline V CDR1 and CDR2: MNHEY, SVGAGI. The CDR3 extends over 16 amino acids. The J segment lost 5 bases and the V segment lost 3 bases, leaving 9 bases of the junction unmatched. The CDR3 nucleotides are TGTGCCAGCAGTTATGTCCCGAGCGGGGGAAACAATGAGCAGTTCTTC. Its translation: CASSYVPSGGNNEQFF.

The rearrangement uses TRBV15 and TRBJ1-2; the D gene is possibly TRBD1 (5 bases). The V gene lost 0 bases and the J gene lost 7 bases, with 24 bases spanning the gap. The CDR3 is 18 amino acids. CDR1 and CDR2 (germline): LNHNV, YYDKDF (reference sequence). DNA for the CDR3: TGTGCCACCAGCAGAGATCCCCATCAGGGAGGGAATACTGGTGGCTACACCTTC. Amino acids: CATSRDPHQGGNTGGYTF.